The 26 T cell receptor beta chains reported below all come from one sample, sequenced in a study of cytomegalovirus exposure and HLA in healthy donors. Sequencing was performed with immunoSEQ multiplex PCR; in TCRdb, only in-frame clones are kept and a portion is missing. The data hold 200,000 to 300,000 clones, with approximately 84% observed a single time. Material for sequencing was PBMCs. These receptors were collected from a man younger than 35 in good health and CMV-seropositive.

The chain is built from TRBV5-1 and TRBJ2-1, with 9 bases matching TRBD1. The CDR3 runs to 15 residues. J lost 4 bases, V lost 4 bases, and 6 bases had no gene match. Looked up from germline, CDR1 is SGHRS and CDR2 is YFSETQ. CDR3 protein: CASSPGTGLYNEQFF. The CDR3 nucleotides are TGCGCCAGCAGCCCCGGGACAGGGCTTTACAATGAGCAGTTCTTC.

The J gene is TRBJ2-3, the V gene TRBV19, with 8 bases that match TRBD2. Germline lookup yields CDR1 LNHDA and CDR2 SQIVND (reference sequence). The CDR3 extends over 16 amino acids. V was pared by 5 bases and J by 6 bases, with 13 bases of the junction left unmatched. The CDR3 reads CASSSFGGRTSDTQYF. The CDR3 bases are TGTGCCAGTAGTTCATTTGGCGGGAGGACCTCCGATACGCAGTATTTT.

The chain's CDR3 is CASSQGVGVNTGELFF. DNA for the CDR3: TGTGCCAGCAGCCAAGGGGTGGGGGTGAACACCGGGGAGCTGTTTTTT. The chain is built from TRBV4-2 and TRBJ2-2; D is perhaps TRBD1 or TRBD2 (5 bases each). Germline V gene sequence: CDR1 LGHNA, CDR2 YNFKEQ. The CDR3 consists of 16 residues. Trimming took 1 base from V and 1 from J, leaving 10 bases between them.

This chain's CDR3 is CASSPITGGIGGYTF. CDR3 bases: TGTGCCAGCAGCCCGATCACAGGGGGAATAGGTGGCTACACCTTC. The rearrangement links TRBV5-4 to TRBJ1-2, with 8 nucleotides matching TRBD1. Germline assignment: CDR1 SGHNT and CDR2 YYREEE (reference sequence). V trimming: 4 bases; J trimming: 7 bases; junction bases outside the gene matches: 12. The CDR3 runs 15 residues.

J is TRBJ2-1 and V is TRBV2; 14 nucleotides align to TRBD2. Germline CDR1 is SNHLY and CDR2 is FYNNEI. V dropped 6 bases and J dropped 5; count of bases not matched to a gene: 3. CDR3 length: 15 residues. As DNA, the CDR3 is TGTGCCAGCAGCAGACTAGCGGGAGGGAACAATGAGCAGTTCTTC. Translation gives CASSRLAGGNNEQFF.

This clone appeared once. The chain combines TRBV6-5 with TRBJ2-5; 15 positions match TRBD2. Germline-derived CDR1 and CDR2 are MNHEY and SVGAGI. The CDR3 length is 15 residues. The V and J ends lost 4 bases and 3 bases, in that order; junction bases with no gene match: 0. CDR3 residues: CASSWTSGREETQYF. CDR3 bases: TGTGCCAGCAGTTGGACTAGCGGGAGGGAAGAGACCCAGTACTTC.

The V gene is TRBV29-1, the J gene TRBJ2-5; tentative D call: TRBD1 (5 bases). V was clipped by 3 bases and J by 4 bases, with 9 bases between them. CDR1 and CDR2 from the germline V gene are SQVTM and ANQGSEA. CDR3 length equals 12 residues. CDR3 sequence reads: CSVEWGVETQYF. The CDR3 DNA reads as TGCAGCGTTGAGTGGGGCGTAGAGACCCAGTACTTC.

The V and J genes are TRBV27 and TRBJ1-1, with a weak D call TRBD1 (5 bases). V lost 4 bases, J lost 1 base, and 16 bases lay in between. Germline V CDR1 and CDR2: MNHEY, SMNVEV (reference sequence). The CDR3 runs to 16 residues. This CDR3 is CASSSLRGAGNTEAFF. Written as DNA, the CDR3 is TGTGCCAGCAGTTCCTTGAGGGGCGCTGGGAACACTGAAGCTTTCTTT.

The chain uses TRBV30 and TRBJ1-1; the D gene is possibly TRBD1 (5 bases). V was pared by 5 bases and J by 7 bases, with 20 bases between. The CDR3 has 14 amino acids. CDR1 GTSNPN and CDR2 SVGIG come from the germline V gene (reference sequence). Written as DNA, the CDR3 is TGTGCCTGGTATGGACACTATGAACGGGATGAAGCTTTCTTT. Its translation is CAWYGHYERDEAFF.

Here the CDR3 DNA reads TGTGCCAGCAGTGAAAATTCCCACGAGCAGTACTTC. Encoded protein: CASSENSHEQYF. This chain uses TRBV6-1 with TRBJ2-7; D is uncertain. This CDR3 spans 12 amino acids. The germline gives CDR1 MNHNS, CDR2 SASEGT. With 2 bases removed from V and 5 bases from J, the gap between germline ends came to 7 bases.

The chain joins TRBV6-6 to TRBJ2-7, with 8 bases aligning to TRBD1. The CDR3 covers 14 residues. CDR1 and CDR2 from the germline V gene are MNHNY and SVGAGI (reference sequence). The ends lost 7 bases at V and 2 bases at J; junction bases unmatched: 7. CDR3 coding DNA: TGTGCCAGCACCCTAGGACAGGGCGCCTACGAGCAGTACTTC. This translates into CASTLGQGAYEQYF.

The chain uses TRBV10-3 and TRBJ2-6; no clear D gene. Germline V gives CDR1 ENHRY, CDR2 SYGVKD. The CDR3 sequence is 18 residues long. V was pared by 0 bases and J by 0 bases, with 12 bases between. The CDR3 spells CAISESYGKGSGANVLTF. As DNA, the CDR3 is TGTGCCATCAGTGAGTCGTACGGAAAGGGCTCTGGGGCCAACGTCCTGACTTTC.

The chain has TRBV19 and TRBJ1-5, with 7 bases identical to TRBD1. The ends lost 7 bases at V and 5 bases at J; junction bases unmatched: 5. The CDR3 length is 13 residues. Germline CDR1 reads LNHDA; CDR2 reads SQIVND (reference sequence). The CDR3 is CASNDREDQPQHF. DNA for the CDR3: TGTGCCAGTAATGACAGGGAAGATCAGCCCCAGCATTTT.

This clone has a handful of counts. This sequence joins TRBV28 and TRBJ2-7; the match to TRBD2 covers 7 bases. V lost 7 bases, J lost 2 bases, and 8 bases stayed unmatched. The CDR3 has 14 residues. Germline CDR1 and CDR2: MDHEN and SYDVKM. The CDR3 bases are TGTGCCAGCACCCCGTTGGCGGGGGCCTACGAGCAGTACTTC. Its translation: CASTPLAGAYEQYF.

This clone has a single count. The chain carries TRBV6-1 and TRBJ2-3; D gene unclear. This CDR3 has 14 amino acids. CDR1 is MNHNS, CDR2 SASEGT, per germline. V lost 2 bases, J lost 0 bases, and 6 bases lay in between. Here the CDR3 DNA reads TGTGCCAGCAGTGAAATCGTAAGCACAGATACGCAGTATTTT. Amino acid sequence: CASSEIVSTDTQYF.

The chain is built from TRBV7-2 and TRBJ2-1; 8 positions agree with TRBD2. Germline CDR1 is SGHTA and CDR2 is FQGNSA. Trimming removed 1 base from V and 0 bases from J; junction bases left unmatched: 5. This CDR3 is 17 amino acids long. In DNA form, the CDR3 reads TGTGCCAGCAGCTTAGGACCAAGCGGGGGCTCCTACAATGAGCAGTTCTTC. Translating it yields CASSLGPSGGSYNEQFF.

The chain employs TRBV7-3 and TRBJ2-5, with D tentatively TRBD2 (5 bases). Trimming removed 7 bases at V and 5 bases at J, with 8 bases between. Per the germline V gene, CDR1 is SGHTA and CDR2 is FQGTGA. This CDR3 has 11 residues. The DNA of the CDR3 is TGTGCCAGCAACAGAGGGGAGACCCAGTACTTC. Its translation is CASNRGETQYF.

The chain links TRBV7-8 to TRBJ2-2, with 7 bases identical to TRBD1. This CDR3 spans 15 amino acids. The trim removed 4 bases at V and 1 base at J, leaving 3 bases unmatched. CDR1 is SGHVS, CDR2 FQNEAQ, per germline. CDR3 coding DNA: TGTGCCAGCAGCTCGTGGACAGGGAACACCGGGGAGCTGTTTTTT. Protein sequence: CASSSWTGNTGELFF.

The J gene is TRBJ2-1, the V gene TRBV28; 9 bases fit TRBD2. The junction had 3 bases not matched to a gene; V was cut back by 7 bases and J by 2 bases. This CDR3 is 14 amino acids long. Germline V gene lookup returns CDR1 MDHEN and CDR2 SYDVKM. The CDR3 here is CASKAGGPYNEQFF. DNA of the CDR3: TGTGCCAGCAAAGCGGGAGGACCCTACAATGAGCAGTTCTTC.

Written as DNA, the CDR3 is TGTGCTAGTGGTTTGGTAGCAGGCGATGGCTACACCTTC. This translates into CASGLVAGDGYTF. V and J are TRBV12-5 and TRBJ1-2; no clear D gene. V was clipped by 0 bases and J by 6 bases, with 8 bases between them. The CDR3 is 13 amino acids. Germline-derived CDR1 and CDR2 are LGHNT and FRNRAP. Variable domain in full (rest from reference TRBV12-5 and TRBJ1-2): DARVTQTPRHKVTEMGQEVTMRCQPILGHNTVFWYRQTMMQGLELLAYFRNRAPLDDSGMPKDRFSAEMPDATLATLKIQPSEPRDSAVYFCASGLVAGDGYTFGSGTRLTVV.

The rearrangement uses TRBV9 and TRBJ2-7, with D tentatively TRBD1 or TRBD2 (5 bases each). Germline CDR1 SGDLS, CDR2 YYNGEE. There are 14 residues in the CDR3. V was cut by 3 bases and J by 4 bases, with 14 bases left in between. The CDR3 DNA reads TGTGCCAGCAGCGCCGGGACGGCCTATTACGAGCAGTACTTC. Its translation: CASSAGTAYYEQYF.

The CDR3 region is CASREPLSNTEAFF. The CDR3 DNA is TGCGCCAGCAGGGAGCCTTTGTCGAACACTGAAGCTTTCTTT. V usage is TRBV5-1 and J usage is TRBJ1-1; D uncertain. The CDR3 consists of 14 residues. The V gene's germline CDR1 is SGHRS and CDR2 YFSETQ. Trimming removed 5 bases from V and 1 base from J, with 12 bases in between. The full variable domain, in which reference TRBV5-1 and TRBJ1-1 provide the parts outside the CDR3, is KAGVTQTPRYLIKTRGQQVTLSCSPISGHRSVSWYQQTPGQGLQFLFEYFSETQRNKGNFPGRFSGRQFSNSRSEMNVSTLELGDSALYLCASREPLSNTEAFFGQGTRLTVV.

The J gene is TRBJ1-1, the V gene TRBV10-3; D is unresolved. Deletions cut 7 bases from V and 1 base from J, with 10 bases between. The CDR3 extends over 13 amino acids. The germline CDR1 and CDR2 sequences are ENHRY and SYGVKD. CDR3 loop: CAITDRGNTEAFF. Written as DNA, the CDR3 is TGTGCCATCACGGACCGGGGGAACACTGAAGCTTTCTTT.

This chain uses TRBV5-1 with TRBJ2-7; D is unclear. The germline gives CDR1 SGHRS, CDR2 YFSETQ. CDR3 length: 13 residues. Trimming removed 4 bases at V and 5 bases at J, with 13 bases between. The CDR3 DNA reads TGCGCCAGCAGCACCCGGGCCGAGGACGAGCAGTACTTC. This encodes CASSTRAEDEQYF.

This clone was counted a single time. The CDR3 region is CASSDSLNTEAFF. CDR3 bases: TGCGCCAGCAGCGATTCACTGAACACTGAAGCTTTCTTT. The chain employs TRBV5-1 and TRBJ1-1, with no clear D. V lost 4 bases, J lost 0 bases, and 7 bases lay in between. There are 13 residues in the CDR3. Germline V lookup: CDR1 SGHRS, CDR2 YFSETQ.

The chain's CDR3 is CASSLDGMGYEQYF. The CDR3 DNA follows: TGTGCCAGCAGCTTAGACGGGATGGGGTACGAGCAGTACTTC. The V and J genes are TRBV7-9 and TRBJ2-7; D possibly corresponds to TRBD2 (5 bases). The V and J ends lost 1 base and 4 bases respectively, with 11 bases between them. Germline lookup yields CDR1 SEHNR and CDR2 FQNEAQ (reference sequence). The CDR3 sequence is 14 residues long.